This record looks at one T cell receptor (beta chain) sequence and its context. The antigen is unknown. The data originate from a study of CD8 T cells in Susac syndrome. Findings and limits, study-wide: Regarding the TCR sequencing and HLA analysis, the study admitted that a relatively small number of individuals were involved.

The CDR3 extends over 14 amino acids. Germline V CDR1 and CDR2: DFQATT, SNEGSKA (reference sequence). The V end was cut by 6 bases, the J end by 7 bases, with 16 bases between. Reverse transcription of about 0.5 to 1 ug RNA used random hexamers. The CDR3 of TCR beta was amplified by immunoSEQ multiplex PCR across 54 Vbeta and 13 Jbeta. TCRdb redid the calling of the immunoSEQ multiplex PCR reads with MiXCR, one entry per CDR3 protein. Counted here are a few hundred thousand distinct CDR3 sequences, around 91% occurring once; the ten biggest clones make up roughly 0.17%. The sample consisted of CD8+ T cells from PBMCs. The rearrangement links TRBV20-1 to TRBJ1-6, with a possible D match to TRBD1 (5 bases). The source of this sequence is a human donor with multiple sclerosis. CDR3 loop: CSAGEGRANSPLHF. In DNA form, the CDR3 reads TGCAGTGCGGGGGAGGGTAGGGCAAATTCACCCCTCCACTTT.